This TCR beta chain was sequenced for a study of T cell responses to AZD1222 COVID-19 vaccine. CDR1 is MDHEN and CDR2 is SYDVKM in the germline V gene. The CDR3 has 11 amino acids. In regard to this clone: Its antigen is not known.

Clones were read by immunoSEQ multiplex PCR, and TCRdb kept only the in-frame ones, dropping some. The sample holds 90,000 to 150,000 clones, roughly 89% seen once. Study-wide points: Two AZD1222 doses significantly raised spike-specific TCR breadth and depth over controls. It should be noted that donors were predominantly white British and more often female, and clonal diversity was possibly underestimated. The study sampled repertoires only after the peak T cell response.

Sequencing used peripheral blood, obtained on day 0 of AZD1222 vaccination. This sequence was found in an adult in good health. This sequence joins TRBV28 and TRBJ1-1; no reliable D call. The DNA for the CDR3 is TGTGCTGGGCAGGTCGGGTCTGAAGCTTTCTTT. As protein: CAGQVGSEAFF.